The 8 T cell receptor beta chains below come from one sample, sequenced in a study of neurological immune-mediated disorders (dated by TCRdb to the late 2010s). To prepare the library, 5' RACE was applied. The listed sequencing device is Illumina HiSeq 2500. Using fastp at Q25 and MiXCR, TCRdb reprocessed the public reads and kept productive beta chains. A single entry per CDR3 protein holds the most common genes and DNA from its merged rows. The sample has over 30,000 distinct CDR3 sequences on record, about 13% of them singletons. Of the sample, under 2.5% is held by the ten largest clones. Reading the label with the study, this specimen's time point is: longitudinal time-point 2. Source material: PBMCs. These TCRs come from a woman in her 40s in good health.

This clonotype came up many times. This rearrangement joins TRBV5-1 to TRBJ2-7; D remains ambiguous. Germline V gene data show CDR1 as SGHRS and CDR2 as YFSETQ. This CDR3 is built from 13 residues. V was trimmed by 2 bases and J by 3 bases, leaving 9 bases between them. CDR3 sequence reads: CASSFLGYYEQYF. DNA for the CDR3: TGCGCCAGCAGCTTCTTAGGATACTACGAGCAGTACTTC.

This clonotype was seen many times. This chain links TRBV5-1 with TRBJ1-5; 7 bases align to TRBD1. This CDR3 has 14 amino acids. V dropped 4 bases and J dropped 5; count of bases not matched to a gene: 6. From germline, CDR1 is SGHRS and CDR2 YFSETQ. Written as DNA, the CDR3 is TGCGCCAGCAGCAAAGGACAGGAGGATCAGCCCCAGCATTTT. This gives the protein CASSKGQEDQPQHF.

Many counts were recorded for this clonotype. The CDR3 DNA is TGTGCCATCAGTGAGTCGACAGGGAAAGGGCCCTTCAACACCGGGGAGCTGTTTTTT. Protein sequence: CAISESTGKGPFNTGELFF. The V gene is TRBV10-3, the J gene TRBJ2-2, with 7 bases fitting TRBD1. Germline loops: CDR1 ENHRY, CDR2 SYGVKD. The CDR3 spans 19 residues. The V gene end was trimmed by 0 bases and the J gene end by 2 bases; junction bases not matched to a gene: 12.

About this clonotype: At one boundary the junction diverges from the germline segment, which might be a read error. The J gene is TRBJ2-6, the V gene TRBV10-3, with a possible D match to TRBD1 (7 bases). The CDR3 is 15 amino acids. From germline, CDR1 is ENHRY and CDR2 SYGVKD. For the CDR3, the DNA is TGTGCCATCGAGGCAGGGGGGCCTGGGGCCGACGTCCTGACTTTC. This codes for CAIEAGGPGADVLTF.

The gene calls are TRBV9 and TRBJ1-1; weak D call: TRBD1 (5 bases). Germline CDR1 SGDLS, CDR2 YYNGEE. This CDR3 comprises 14 residues. Trimming left V 3 bases short and J 0 bases short, with 9 bases between. CDR3 in DNA: TGTGCCAGCAGCGGGGGGAGCATGAACACTGAAGCTTTCTTT. This encodes CASSGGSMNTEAFF.

Concerning this clonotype: One junction end does not reproduce the germline sequence, and a read error may be involved. The chain has TRBV12-3 or TRBV12-4 and TRBJ2-1; 10 positions agree with TRBD1. The length of the CDR3 is 15 residues. The CDR3 sequence: CANSLLGQGKNEQFF. CDR3 DNA sequence: TGTGCCAACAGTCTCTTGGGACAGGGGAAGAATGAGCAGTTCTTC.

This clonotype was found many times. This sequence joins TRBV12-3 or TRBV12-4 and TRBJ1-4; 7 nucleotides line up with TRBD1. The junction had 10 bases not matched to a gene; V was cut back by 5 bases and J by 4 bases. The CDR3 is 16 amino acids. The chain's CDR3 is CASSPDLQGNNEKLFF. The CDR3 DNA reads TGTGCCAGCAGTCCGGATTTACAGGGGAATAATGAAAAACTGTTTTTT.

This clonotype was seen ten or more times. V gene TRBV11-2 combines with J gene TRBJ2-7; the match to TRBD1 covers 8 bases. This CDR3 is built from 16 residues. V lost 5 bases, J lost 1 base, and 10 bases stayed unmatched. CDR1 SGHAT and CDR2 FQNNGV come from the germline V gene. The CDR3 coding sequence is TGTGCCAGCAGCGTTAGACCGGGACAGGTATCCTACGAGCAGTACTTC. This translates into CASSVRPGQVSYEQYF.